What follows are 17 T cell receptor beta chains derived from one specimen sequenced in a study of T cells in localized non-small cell lung cancer. This table comes from immunoSEQ multiplex PCR, and its TCRdb copy is limited to in-frame clones, with some not included. The sample consists of 35,000 to 45,000 clones, approximately 80% of them appearing once. Sequenced here: peripheral blood, sampled before any cancer treatment. The receptors were sampled from a male donor at least 60 years old with stage III squamous cell lung carcinoma.

This rearrangement joins TRBV30 to TRBJ1-4, with D tentatively TRBD1 (6 bases). The germline V gene has CDR1 GTSNPN and CDR2 SVGIG (reference sequence). V gave up 8 bases and J gave up 5 bases, with 15 bases separating them. CDR3 length equals 13 residues. CDR3 residues: CARSEGGNEKLFF. In DNA, the CDR3 is TGTGCCAGATCGGAGGGGGGGAATGAAAAACTGTTTTTT.

The gene calls are TRBV5-1 and TRBJ1-1, with 11 bases that match TRBD1. J lost 0 bases, V lost 2 bases, and 3 bases had no gene match. The length of the CDR3 is 16 residues. Germline loops: CDR1 SGHRS, CDR2 YFSETQ. CDR3 in amino acids: CASSFGQGAMNTEAFF. CDR3 DNA: TGCGCCAGCAGCTTTGGACAGGGGGCGATGAACACTGAAGCTTTCTTT.

The chain links TRBV6-6 to TRBJ1-3; a possible D gene is TRBD1 (5 bases). The ends were cut back, 6 bases at V and 10 bases at J, with 16 bases in the middle. CDR1 is MNHNY and CDR2 is SVGAGI in the germline V gene (reference sequence). The CDR3 totals 13 residues. CDR3 residues: CASSRDLQGTIYF. In nucleotides, the CDR3 is TGTGCCAGCAGCAGGGACCTTCAGGGTACCATATATTTT.

The chain has TRBV5-6 and TRBJ2-1, with D unresolved. This CDR3 spans 14 amino acids. V lost 0 bases and J 1 base, leaving 5 bases between the germline ends. CDR1 SGHDT and CDR2 YYEEEE come from the germline V gene. This chain's CDR3 is CASSLESSYNEQFF. CDR3 nucleotides: TGTGCCAGCAGCTTGGAGAGTTCCTACAATGAGCAGTTCTTC. Based on the CDR3 plus reference TRBV5-6 and TRBJ2-1, the full variable domain is DAGVTQSPTHLIKTRGQQVTLRCSPKSGHDTVSWYQQALGQGPQFIFQYYEEEERQRGNFPDRFSGHQFPNYSSELNVNALLLGDSALYLCASSLESSYNEQFFGPGTRLTVL.

The V call is TRBV7-2, the J call TRBJ2-5; 11 bases map to TRBD2. The CDR3 sequence is 15 residues long. The germline V gene has CDR1 SGHTA and CDR2 FQGNSA. The V and J ends lost 6 bases and 1 base, in that order; junction bases with no gene match: 4. This CDR3 reads CASSRGTSGQETQYF. Here the CDR3 DNA reads TGTGCCAGCAGTCGAGGGACTAGCGGCCAAGAGACCCAGTACTTC.

The chain recombines TRBV14 with TRBJ2-1; D remains ambiguous. The CDR3 consists of 14 residues. From germline, CDR1 is SGHDN and CDR2 FVKESK. Trimming shortened V by 5 bases and J by 10 bases, and 18 bases separated the two germline ends. In DNA, the CDR3 is TGTGCCAGCAGCGAAAGATTAGGTTCAAGAGAGCAGTTCTTC. Translated, it gives CASSERLGSREQFF.

A few counts support this clone. The rearrangement joins TRBV10-2 to TRBJ1-5; no clear D gene. Between the trimmed V and J ends, which lost 2 bases and 0 bases, there was a span of 17 bases. The CDR3 is made up of 18 amino acids. Per the germline V gene, CDR1 is WSHSY and CDR2 is SAAADI. The DNA of the CDR3 is TGCGCCAGCAGTGAGATGGAGGGCGGGCTTAATAGCAATCAGCCCCAGCATTTT. It codes for CASSEMEGGLNSNQPQHF.

The chain couples TRBV15 to TRBJ1-4; no definite D call. This CDR3 spans 15 amino acids. CDR1 and CDR2 from the germline V gene are LNHNV and YYDKDF (reference sequence). V dropped 0 bases and J dropped 8 bases, with 13 bases sitting between them. Here the CDR3 DNA reads TGTGCCACCAGCAGAGATCGAGGTCTGGAAGAAAAACTGTTTTTT. This translates into CATSRDRGLEEKLFF.

The CDR3 spells CASSDGGGITDTQYF. CDR3 nucleotide sequence: TGCGCCAGCAGTGATGGAGGGGGGATCACAGATACGCAGTATTTT. The chain uses TRBV10-1 and TRBJ2-3; D possibly uses TRBD1 or TRBD2 (6 bases each). This CDR3 contains 15 residues. Trimming shortened V by 3 bases and J by 2 bases, and 12 bases separated the two germline ends. CDR1 is WNHNN, CDR2 SYGVQD, per germline (reference sequence).

The chain joins TRBV27 to TRBJ1-2, with D perhaps matching TRBD1 (5 bases). The germline CDR1 and CDR2 sequences are MNHEY and SMNVEV (reference sequence). The germline V and J ends were trimmed by 6 bases and 8 bases, with 13 bases remaining between them. The CDR3 covers 12 residues. This chain's CDR3 is CASSPRGGGYTF. The CDR3, as DNA: TGTGCCAGCAGCCCACGTGGGGGAGGCTACACCTTC.

This clone is a singleton in its sample. The rearrangement uses TRBV6-1 and TRBJ2-1, with TRBD2 matching 12 bases. Germline CDR1 reads MNHNS; CDR2 reads SASEGT. There are 17 residues in the CDR3. The junction had 9 bases not matched to a gene; V was cut back by 0 bases and J by 9 bases. CDR3 protein: CASSEATSGRSGGEQFF. CDR3 sequence (DNA): TGTGCCAGCAGTGAAGCGACTAGCGGGAGATCCGGGGGTGAGCAGTTCTTC.

The genes are TRBV11-2 and TRBJ2-1; tentative D call: TRBD1 (6 bases). The germline V gene encodes CDR1 SGHAT and CDR2 FQNNGV. The CDR3 has 16 amino acids. V was cut by 1 base and J by 3 bases, with 13 bases left in between. CDR3 sequence (DNA): TGTGCCAGCAGCTTAGTAGGGTCAGGGGTCTACAATGAGCAGTTCTTC. Encoded protein: CASSLVGSGVYNEQFF.

The rearrangement links TRBV6-5 to TRBJ2-1; 8 bases are a match to TRBD2. V was pared by 2 bases and J by 2 bases, with 2 bases of the junction left unmatched. CDR3 size: 15 residues. CDR1 and CDR2 (germline): MNHEY, SVGAGI. The CDR3 DNA reads as TGTGCCAGCAGTTACGGTAGCGGGGCCTACAATGAGCAGTTCTTC. It codes for CASSYGSGAYNEQFF.

The CDR3 coding sequence is TGCGCCAGCAGCTTCTATACAGAAGCCGGGGAGCTGTTTTTT. Protein product: CASSFYTEAGELFF. The chain employs TRBV5-1 and TRBJ2-2, with unresolved D. The CDR3 extends over 14 amino acids. The germline CDR1 and CDR2 sequences are SGHRS and YFSETQ. Trimming shortened V by 2 bases and J by 6 bases, and 11 bases separated the two germline ends.

This clone was counted only a few times. The chain combines TRBV30 with TRBJ1-1; D ambiguous. The V gene lost 1 base and the J gene lost 6 bases, with 3 bases spanning the gap. This CDR3 has 10 residues. Per the germline V gene, CDR1 is GTSNPN and CDR2 is SVGIG (reference sequence). The CDR3 loop reads CAWSAAEAFF. CDR3 DNA sequence: TGTGCCTGGAGTGCGGCTGAAGCTTTCTTT.

This clone was seen only a few times. The chain employs TRBV10-3 and TRBJ1-5; D is ambiguous. Germline CDR1 is ENHRY and CDR2 is SYGVKD. V was clipped by 7 bases and J by 0 bases, with 7 bases between them. CDR3 length: 13 residues. The CDR3 here is CAITDNSNQPQHF. Here the CDR3 DNA reads TGTGCCATCACCGACAATAGCAATCAGCCCCAGCATTTT.

This clone was detected only a few times. This sequence joins TRBV19 and TRBJ2-4; D might be TRBD1 (6 bases). The CDR3 spans 13 residues. Germline-derived CDR1 and CDR2 are LNHDA and SQIVND (reference sequence). Trimming stripped 5 bases from V and 4 bases from J, with 9 bases between. CDR3: CASSSGHKNIQYF. CDR3 bases: TGTGCCAGTAGTTCGGGACATAAAAACATTCAGTACTTC. Complete variable domain (other parts from reference TRBV19 and TRBJ2-4): DGGITQSPKYLFRKEGQNVTLSCEQNLNHDAMYWYRQDPGQGLRLIYYSQIVNDFQKGDIAEGYSVSREKKESFPLTVTSAQKNPTAFYLCASSSGHKNIQYFGAGTRLSVL.